This TCR delta chain is drawn from a study of gamma-delta chains in newborns, infants, children. TCRdb re-identified clones in the reads via CATT. The table has roughly 14,000 delta-chain clones, 7.3% seen once. This receptor was taken from a child who was a newborn, infant or young child, either healthy, febrile or measles-vaccinated (not recorded which). Sequencing used blood.

CDR3 nucleotide sequence: TGTGCCTGTGACACCGTACTGGGGATGTATAGCTCCTGGGACACCCGACAGATGTTTTTC. Its translation: CACDTVLGMYSSWDTRQMFF. The chain carries TRDV2 and TRDJ3; TRDD3 agrees at 7 bases. V shed 0 bases and J 0 bases; nucleotides not matched to a gene: 10. CDR3 length: 20 residues. Germline V gene lookup returns CDR1 GEAIGNYY and CDR2 EKD.